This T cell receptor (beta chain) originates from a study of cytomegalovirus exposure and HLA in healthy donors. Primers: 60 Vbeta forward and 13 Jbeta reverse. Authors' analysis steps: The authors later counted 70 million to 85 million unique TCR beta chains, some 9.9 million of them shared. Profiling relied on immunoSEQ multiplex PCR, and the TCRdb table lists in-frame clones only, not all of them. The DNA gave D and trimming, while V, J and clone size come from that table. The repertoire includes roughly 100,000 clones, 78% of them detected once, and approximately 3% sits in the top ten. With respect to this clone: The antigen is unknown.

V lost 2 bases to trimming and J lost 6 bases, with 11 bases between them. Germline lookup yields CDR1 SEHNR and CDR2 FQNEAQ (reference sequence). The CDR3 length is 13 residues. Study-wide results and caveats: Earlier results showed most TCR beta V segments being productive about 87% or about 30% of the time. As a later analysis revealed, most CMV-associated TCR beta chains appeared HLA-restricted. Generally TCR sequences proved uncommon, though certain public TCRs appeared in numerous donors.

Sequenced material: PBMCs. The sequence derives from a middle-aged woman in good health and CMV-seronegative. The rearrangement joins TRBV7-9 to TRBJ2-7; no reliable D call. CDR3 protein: CASSLNSLAEQYF. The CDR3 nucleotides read TGTGCCAGCAGCTTAAACTCTTTAGCCGAGCAGTACTTC.